The T cell receptor (beta chain) described here comes from a study of cytotoxic CD8 clonotypes in ibrutinib-treated CLL. Study-wide findings and caveats: Public clonotypes, found uncommonly, either contracted or stayed stable on treatment. Clonality went higher at ibrutinib response and then dropped back toward baseline at progression. Clonality measured at baseline exceeded age-matched healthy donors, tracking circulating CD8+ T-cell counts.

The planned depth of sequencing spanned 1 in 200,000 to 1 in 1 million T cells. The repertoire was sequenced with immunoSEQ multiplex PCR; TCRdb's copy has only in-frame clones and lacks some. The sample lists about 160,000 clones; roughly 77% were seen once. Worth noting for this clone: Antigen: not known.

This CDR3 has 14 amino acids. V was clipped by 7 bases and J by 0 bases, with 15 bases between them. CDR1 is SQVTM, CDR2 ANQGSEA, per germline. The sequence was collected from a human donor with chronic lymphocytic leukemia. The V and J genes are TRBV29-1 and TRBJ1-1, with unresolved D. Sequenced material: PBMCs, taken after 12 months of ibrutinib treatment. The CDR3 sequence is CSAVRHNMNTEAFF. CDR3 DNA sequence: TGCAGCGCCGTGAGACATAACATGAACACTGAAGCTTTCTTT.